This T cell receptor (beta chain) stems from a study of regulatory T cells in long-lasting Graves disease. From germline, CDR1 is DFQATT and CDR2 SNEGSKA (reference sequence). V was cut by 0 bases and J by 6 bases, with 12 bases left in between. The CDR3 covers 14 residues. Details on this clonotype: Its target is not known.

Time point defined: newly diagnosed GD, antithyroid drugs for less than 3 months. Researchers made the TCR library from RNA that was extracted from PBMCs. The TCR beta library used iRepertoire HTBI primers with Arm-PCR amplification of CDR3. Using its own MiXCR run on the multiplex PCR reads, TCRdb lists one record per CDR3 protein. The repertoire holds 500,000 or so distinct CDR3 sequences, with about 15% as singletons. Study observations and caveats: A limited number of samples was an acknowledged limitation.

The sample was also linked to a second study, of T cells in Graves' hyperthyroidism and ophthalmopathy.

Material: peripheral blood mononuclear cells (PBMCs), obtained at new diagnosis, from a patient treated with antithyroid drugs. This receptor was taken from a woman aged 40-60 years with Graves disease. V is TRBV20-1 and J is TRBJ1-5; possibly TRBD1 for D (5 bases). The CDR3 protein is CSAREGEGVQPQHF. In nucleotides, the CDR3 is TGCAGTGCTAGAGAAGGGGAAGGAGTTCAGCCCCAGCATTTT.